The 27 T cell receptor beta chains in this list originate from one sample, sequenced in a study of blood T cell repertoires in COVID-19. The data were produced by immunoSEQ multiplex PCR, yet TCRdb's version contains in-frame clones alone and is incomplete. Of 70,000 to 95,000 clones listed, approximately 93% are singletons. Source material: peripheral blood. Receptor source: a man aged 45-65 years with COVID-19, enrolled during active disease.

The gene calls are TRBV19 and TRBJ2-5, with a possible D match to TRBD2 (6 bases). V lost 9 bases to trimming and J lost 2 bases, with 16 bases between them. The CDR3 runs to 14 residues. CDR1 LNHDA and CDR2 SQIVND come from the germline V gene (reference sequence). CDR3: CASRYGRGQETQYF. CDR3 DNA: TGTGCCAGCCGTTATGGGCGGGGTCAAGAGACCCAGTACTTC.

The DNA for the CDR3 is TGCAGTGCCAGGTCCGGAAACACCATATATTTT. Residues: CSARSGNTIYF. V is TRBV20-1 and J is TRBJ1-3; D is uncertain. V was shortened by 6 bases and J by 4 bases, with 7 bases between the two germline ends. CDR1 is DFQATT, CDR2 SNEGSKA, per germline (reference sequence). CDR3 length equals 11 residues.

The chain has TRBV18 and TRBJ2-3; 7 nucleotides agree with TRBD1. V lost 6 bases to trimming and J lost 11 bases; unmatched junction nucleotides: 8. Germline V gene lookup returns CDR1 KGHSH and CDR2 LQKENI. The CDR3 has 12 amino acids. In nucleotides, the CDR3 is TGTGCCAGCTCCCCCGACAGGGTGTGGCAGTATTTT. Translating gives CASSPDRVWQYF.

The chain carries TRBV5-4 and TRBJ1-2; D is possibly TRBD1 (5 bases). The V and J ends lost 4 bases and 4 bases respectively, with 14 bases between them. In germline, CDR1 is SGHNT, CDR2 YYREEE (reference sequence). CDR3 length: 14 amino acids. CDR3 sequence reads: CASSGVGRRYGYTF. For the CDR3, the DNA is TGTGCCAGCAGCGGTGTGGGGCGCCGCTATGGCTACACCTTC.

The chain joins TRBV30 to TRBJ2-7; 9 bases fit TRBD1. Per germline, CDR1 GTSNPN and CDR2 SVGIG (reference sequence). Losses at the gene ends were 2 bases for V and 5 bases for J; bases not matched to a gene: 10. The CDR3 contains 15 residues. The CDR3 sequence: CAWSTTGQGSDEQYF. The CDR3 nucleotides are TGTGCCTGGAGTACCACGGGACAGGGTAGTGACGAGCAGTACTTC. The variable domain in full, with the rest retrieved from reference TRBV30 and TRBJ2-7, is SQTIHQWPATLVQPVGSPLSLECTVEGTSNPNLYWYRQAAGRGLQLLFYSVGIGQISSEVPQNLSASRPQDRQFILSSKKLLLSDSGFYLCAWSTTGQGSDEQYFGPGTRLTVT.

This chain connects TRBV30 to TRBJ2-7; 7 bases agree with TRBD1. Germline V lookup: CDR1 GTSNPN, CDR2 SVGIG (reference sequence). The CDR3 has 15 amino acids. J was trimmed by 2 bases and V by 2 bases; bases with no gene match: 9. The CDR3 bases are TGTGCCTGGAGTCTTCCGGGACAGCAGCCCTACGAGCAGTACTTC. Residues: CAWSLPGQQPYEQYF.

V is TRBV3-1 (or the pseudogene TRBV3-2) and J is TRBJ1-2; TRBD1 is a possible D gene (5 bases). V was pared by 0 bases and J by 2 bases, with 16 bases between. The CDR3 sequence is 17 residues long. CDR1 and CDR2 from the germline V gene are LGHDT and YNNKEL (reference sequence). The CDR3 is CASSQDSSFGGNYGYTF. The CDR3, as DNA: TGTGCCAGCAGCCAAGACAGCTCTTTTGGGGGGAACTATGGCTACACCTTC.

The chain joins TRBV4-1 to TRBJ2-2; 11 bases match TRBD1. Germline CDR1 is MGHRA and CDR2 is YSYEKL. Trimming took 0 bases from V and 4 from J; bases not matched to a gene: 1. The CDR3 extends over 16 amino acids. The chain's CDR3 is CASSQEGTGGTGELFF. Written as DNA, the CDR3 is TGCGCCAGCAGCCAAGAAGGGACAGGGGGCACCGGGGAGCTGTTTTTT.

CDR3 bases: TGTGCCAGCAGTTTGGCGGGACAGGGCCTTCTTGGGCAGTACTTC. This codes for CASSLAGQGLLGQYF. The V and J genes are TRBV28 and TRBJ2-7; 9 nucleotides align to TRBD1. Trimming cost V 3 bases and J 9 bases; bases outside gene matches: 12. Looked up from germline, CDR1 is MDHEN and CDR2 is SYDVKM. This CDR3 has 15 amino acids.

The chain has TRBV6-1 and TRBJ2-7, with 8 nucleotides matching TRBD1. J was trimmed by 0 bases and V by 4 bases; bases with no gene match: 8. The CDR3 spans 16 residues. The germline V gene has CDR1 MNHNS and CDR2 SASEGT. The CDR3, as DNA: TGTGCCAGCAGTGCTAGGGACAGGCGATTCTCCTACGAGCAGTACTTC. Translated, it gives CASSARDRRFSYEQYF.

The chain recombines TRBV9 with TRBJ1-4; 7 nucleotides line up with TRBD1. The V segment lost 4 bases and the J segment 7 bases; nucleotides outside the gene matches: 10. The CDR3 sequence is 15 residues long. Per germline, CDR1 SGDLS and CDR2 YYNGEE. The DNA of the CDR3 is TGTGCCAGCAGCAACTCGGGACAGAGCTTTGAAAAACTGTTTTTT. Amino acid sequence: CASSNSGQSFEKLFF.

This clone was seen more than once but under ten times. CDR3 in DNA: TGTGCCAGCAGCTTAGTCGCGGATCCCCAAGAAACGCAGTATTTT. This codes for CASSLVADPQETQYF. The chain joins TRBV7-2 to TRBJ2-3; D unresolved. Trimming left V 1 base short and J 9 bases short, with 17 bases between. Germline V CDR1 and CDR2: SGHTA, FQGNSA. CDR3 size: 15 residues. The full variable domain, its missing parts supplied by reference TRBV7-2 and TRBJ2-3, is GAGVSQSPSNKVTEKGKDVELRCDPISGHTALYWYRQSLGQGLEFLIYFQGNSAPDKSGLPSDRFSAERTGGSVSTLTIQRTQQEDSAVYLCASSLVADPQETQYFGPGTRLTVL.

The gene calls are TRBV6-6 and TRBJ2-2; 7 nucleotides align to TRBD1. There are 15 residues in the CDR3. The V segment lost 0 bases and the J segment 6 bases; nucleotides outside the gene matches: 4. CDR1 and CDR2 from the germline V gene are MNHNY and SVGAGI (reference sequence). CDR3 protein: CASSYSSQGAGELFF. In DNA, the CDR3 is TGTGCCAGCAGTTACTCGAGCCAGGGGGCCGGGGAGCTGTTTTTT.

This chain uses TRBV28 with TRBJ1-3, with D perhaps matching TRBD1 (5 bases). V lost 2 bases to trimming and J lost 0 bases, with 14 bases between them. This CDR3 has 17 residues. Germline CDR1 and CDR2: MDHEN and SYDVKM. The CDR3, as DNA: TGTGCCAGCAGTTTAAGTACCCCCGACAGCTCTGGAAACACCATATATTTT. Amino acid sequence: CASSLSTPDSSGNTIYF.

This chain links TRBV6-1 with TRBJ2-7, with no clear D. V lost 2 bases and J lost 7, with 12 bases in between. The germline V gene encodes CDR1 MNHNS and CDR2 SASEGT. The CDR3 sequence is 13 residues long. The CDR3 DNA sequence: TGTGCCAGCAGTGAAACCGCTAGGTCTGAGCAGTACTTC. Encoded protein: CASSETARSEQYF.

CDR3 amino acids: CASSFASGQGFSEAFF. CDR3 nucleotides: TGTGCCAGCAGTTTTGCTAGCGGACAGGGTTTCTCTGAAGCTTTCTTT. The chain recombines TRBV28 with TRBJ1-1, with TRBD1 matching 8 bases. There are 16 residues in the CDR3. CDR1 MDHEN and CDR2 SYDVKM come from the germline V gene. V dropped 3 bases and J dropped 6; count of bases not matched to a gene: 12.

The rearrangement uses TRBV10-2 and TRBJ2-1; 9 bases agree with TRBD1. Losses at the gene ends were 8 bases for V and 6 bases for J; bases not matched to a gene: 14. This CDR3 comprises 16 residues. Germline V gives CDR1 WSHSY, CDR2 SAAADI. CDR3 coding DNA: TGCGCCAGCGGGGGAATCGGGACAGGGAGTTTCAATGAGCAGTTCTTC. This encodes CASGGIGTGSFNEQFF.

The CDR3 nucleotides are TGTGCCAGCAGCGCCAGAGGGTCGGGAGTGTCTTACGAGCAGTACTTC. Protein: CASSARGSGVSYEQYF. J is TRBJ2-7 and V is TRBV7-9; D is possibly TRBD2 (6 bases). V was pared by 5 bases and J by 4 bases, with 21 bases between. There are 16 residues in the CDR3. Germline assignment: CDR1 SEHNR and CDR2 FQNEAQ (reference sequence). Supplemented by reference TRBV7-9 and TRBJ2-7, the full variable domain reads DTGVSQNPRHKITKRGQNVTFRCDPISEHNRLYWYRQTLGQGPEFLTYFQNEAQLEKSRLLSDRFSAERPKGSFSTLEIQRTEQGDSAMYLCASSARGSGVSYEQYFGPGTRLTVT.

The chain uses TRBV12-5 and TRBJ2-1; 7 bases agree with TRBD1. With V trimmed by 6 bases and J by 8 bases, 4 bases remained unmatched. The germline CDR1 and CDR2 sequences are LGHNT and FRNRAP. There are 12 residues in the CDR3. Written as DNA, the CDR3 is TGTGCTAGTGGCCAAACAGGGGATGAGCAGTTCTTC. Protein product: CASGQTGDEQFF.

Note on this clone: The same CDR3 is also encoded by other DNA sequences in this sample. The V gene is TRBV28, the J gene TRBJ1-2; D not certain. The germline V gene has CDR1 MDHEN and CDR2 SYDVKM. This CDR3 has 13 residues. V lost 6 bases and J 4 bases, leaving 12 bases between the germline ends. The CDR3 nucleotides read TGTGCCAGCAGCCTACTGGGAGCCTATGGCTACACCTTC. Amino acids: CASSLLGAYGYTF.

V and J are TRBV7-2 and TRBJ1-5; D is unclear. Germline CDR1 and CDR2: SGHTA and FQGNSA. Trimming took off 1 base at V and 1 base at J, with 8 bases between the two ends. CDR3 size: 15 residues. In DNA form, the CDR3 reads TGTGCCAGCAGCTTAGTTGCGGGAAGCAATCAGCCCCAGCATTTT. Protein product: CASSLVAGSNQPQHF.

The chain uses TRBV6-5 and TRBJ1-2; D is uncertain. The CDR3 has 13 amino acids. Germline CDR1 is MNHEY and CDR2 is SVGAGI. V gave up 5 bases and J gave up 3 bases, with 10 bases separating them. The CDR3 DNA is TGTGCCAGCAGTCCGAGTCCGGACTATGGCTACACCTTC. As protein: CASSPSPDYGYTF.

V is TRBV18 and J is TRBJ2-5, with a possible D match to TRBD1 (6 bases). Looked up from germline, CDR1 is KGHSH and CDR2 is LQKENI. The CDR3 is made up of 14 amino acids. The V gene lost 3 bases and the J gene lost 3 bases, with 11 bases spanning the gap. The CDR3: CASSPTGSKETQYF. CDR3 nucleotide sequence: TGTGCCAGCTCACCGACAGGATCCAAAGAGACCCAGTACTTC.

V usage is TRBV7-9 and J usage is TRBJ1-1; weak D call: TRBD1 (5 bases). V shed 5 bases and J shed 0 bases, with 13 bases lying between them. The CDR3 has 15 amino acids. The germline CDR1 and CDR2 sequences are SEHNR and FQNEAQ (reference sequence). In DNA form, the CDR3 reads TGTGCCAGCAGCCCCCAGGGTATTTTGAACACTGAAGCTTTCTTT. It specifies CASSPQGILNTEAFF.

The J gene is TRBJ1-2, the V gene TRBV2; 9 nucleotides align to TRBD1. Trimming cost V 4 bases and J 7 bases; bases outside gene matches: 10. Germline V CDR1 and CDR2: SNHLY, FYNNEI. This CDR3 comprises 15 residues. The CDR3: CASSVSGQGRGGYTF. The CDR3 coding sequence is TGTGCCAGCAGTGTTTCCGGACAGGGGAGAGGTGGCTACACCTTC. Based on the CDR3 plus reference TRBV2 and TRBJ1-2, the full variable domain is EPEVTQTPSHQVTQMGQEVILRCVPISNHLYFYWYRQILGQKVEFLVSFYNNEISEKSEIFDDQFSVERPDGSNFTLKIRSTKLEDSAMYFCASSVSGQGRGGYTFGSGTRLTVV.

This clone was observed a single time. The chain carries TRBV3-1 (or the pseudogene TRBV3-2) and TRBJ2-7; TRBD2 matches 10 bases. Per germline, CDR1 LGHDT and CDR2 YNNKEL (reference sequence). This CDR3 is built from 14 residues. V trimming: 4 bases; J trimming: 6 bases; junction bases outside the gene matches: 6. Written as DNA, the CDR3 is TGTGCCAGCAGCCCTCTAGCGGGAGCGGGCGAGCAGTACTTC. Translated: CASSPLAGAGEQYF.

The rearrangement links TRBV28 to TRBJ1-2; no reliable D call. The CDR3 totals 12 residues. The germline V and J ends were trimmed by 1 base and 3 bases, with 3 bases remaining between them. CDR1 and CDR2 (germline): MDHEN, SYDVKM. Here the CDR3 DNA reads TGTGCCAGCAGTTTATCCGACTATGGCTACACCTTC. Translated, it gives CASSLSDYGYTF.